What follows are 18 T cell receptor beta chains derived from one specimen sequenced in a study of blood T cell repertoires in COVID-19. Sequencing used immunoSEQ multiplex PCR; TCRdb keeps in-frame clones, though not all of them. The profile covers 250,000 to 300,000 clones, with more than 70% appearing a single time and 4.5% to 6.5% taken by the ten largest. The specimen was peripheral blood. The receptors stem from an elderly man with acute or convalescent COVID-19.

V gene TRBV28 combines with J gene TRBJ2-2; D is possibly TRBD2 (5 bases). CDR1 and CDR2 from the germline V gene are MDHEN and SYDVKM. CDR3 length: 15 amino acids. V lost 5 bases to trimming and J lost 5 bases, with 15 bases between them. The CDR3 bases are TGTGCCAGCAGTCCGGCATCCACGGGAACCGGGGAGCTGTTTTTT. Protein sequence: CASSPASTGTGELFF. Using reference TRBV28 and TRBJ2-2 for the parts outside the CDR3, the full variable domain is DVKVTQSSRYLVKRTGEKVFLECVQDMDHENMFWYRQDPGLGLRLIYFSYDVKMKEKGDIPEGYSVSREKKERFSLILESASTNQTSMYLCASSPASTGTGELFFGEGSRLTVL.

The chain recombines TRBV18 with TRBJ2-4; D is perhaps TRBD2 (6 bases). Germline V CDR1 and CDR2: KGHSH, LQKENI. This CDR3 has 13 amino acids. The V end was cut by 5 bases, the J end by 11 bases, with 16 bases between. CDR3 sequence reads: CASSGRDGDFQYF. For the CDR3, the DNA is TGTGCCAGCTCAGGACGTGATGGGGACTTTCAGTACTTC.

J is TRBJ1-5 and V is TRBV7-9; 9 nucleotides agree with TRBD1. After removal of 3 bases from V and 3 bases from J, the junction contained 3 bases not matched to a gene. Germline CDR1 is SEHNR and CDR2 is FQNEAQ (reference sequence). The CDR3 contains 15 residues. The CDR3 coding sequence is TGTGCCAGCAGCTTTGGGACAGGGATCAATCAGCCCCAGCATTTT. Translation gives CASSFGTGINQPQHF.

The rearrangement joins TRBV21-1 to TRBJ2-5; the table's D call, TRBD2, was not checked against the DNA. TRBV21-1 is a listed pseudogene. CDR3 length: 13 amino acids. The CDR3 protein is CASSLGEEETQYF. DNA for the CDR3: TGTGCCAGCAGCCTGGGAGAGGAAGAGACCCAGTACTTC.

This clone was observed a few times. This chain joins TRBV18 and TRBJ1-6; tentatively, D is TRBD1 (5 bases). CDR3 length: 15 amino acids. CDR1 is KGHSH and CDR2 is LQKENI in the germline V gene. V lost 5 bases and J lost 4, with 12 bases in between. In nucleotides, the CDR3 is TGTGCCAGCTCAGCCGGGGGGGGTTATAATTCACCCCTCCACTTT. It yields the protein CASSAGGGYNSPLHF.

This chain links TRBV3-1 (or the pseudogene TRBV3-2) with TRBJ2-5; perhaps TRBD2 as D (7 bases). Trimming took 1 base from V and 5 from J, leaving 14 bases between them. The CDR3 has 15 amino acids. Germline V lookup: CDR1 LGHDT, CDR2 YNNKEL (reference sequence). Written as DNA, the CDR3 is TGTGCCAGCAGCCAAGTGGGGGGGGGCGCGGAGACCCAGTACTTC. This translates into CASSQVGGGAETQYF.

The V call is TRBV9, the J call TRBJ2-2; 7 bases fit TRBD2. V shed 7 bases and J 5 bases; nucleotides not matched to a gene: 11. Germline assignment: CDR1 SGDLS and CDR2 YYNGEE. This CDR3 spans 15 amino acids. In DNA, the CDR3 is TGTGCCAGCTCGCGACTAGCTTTGAATACCGGGGAGCTGTTTTTT. Translation gives CASSRLALNTGELFF.

The chain uses TRBV7-8 and TRBJ2-5; 8 bases align to TRBD2. The CDR3 is made up of 14 amino acids. Germline V gene lookup returns CDR1 SGHVS and CDR2 FQNEAQ. The V and J ends lost 1 base and 5 bases, in that order; junction bases with no gene match: 3. The CDR3 DNA follows: TGTGCCAGCAGCTTAGTTCCGGGGGGGGAGACCCAGTACTTC. Protein product: CASSLVPGGETQYF.

J is TRBJ2-4 and V is TRBV6-1, with TRBD2 as a possible D gene (5 bases). Germline loops: CDR1 MNHNS, CDR2 SASEGT. V was shortened by 1 base and J by 7 bases, with 11 bases between the two germline ends. The CDR3 totals 14 residues. The CDR3 region is CASSEGVAGNIQYF. CDR3 DNA: TGTGCCAGCAGTGAAGGGGTGGCGGGTAACATTCAGTACTTC.

The chain links TRBV30 to TRBJ2-1, with D perhaps matching TRBD2 (6 bases). CDR1 is GTSNPN, CDR2 SVGIG, per germline (reference sequence). CDR3 length equals 15 residues. V was shortened by 1 base and J by 6 bases, with 16 bases between the two germline ends. The CDR3 loop is CAWSGGAGFPNEQFF. Written as DNA, the CDR3 is TGTGCCTGGAGTGGCGGGGCAGGGTTCCCCAATGAGCAGTTCTTC.

The V and J genes are TRBV14 and TRBJ2-3; 9 nucleotides line up with TRBD1. V lost 4 bases to trimming and J lost 4 bases; unmatched junction nucleotides: 6. The CDR3 contains 15 residues. The germline CDR1 and CDR2 sequences are SGHDN and FVKESK. The CDR3 bases are TGTGCCAGCAGCCCAGGACAGGGGATTCCAGATACGCAGTATTTT. Protein product: CASSPGQGIPDTQYF.

The chain carries TRBV24-1 and TRBJ1-4; no definite D call. Germline V gives CDR1 KGHDR, CDR2 SFDVKD. With 2 bases removed from V and 2 bases from J, the gap between germline ends came to 8 bases. The CDR3 spans 15 residues. The CDR3 spells CATSDSGGTNEKLFF. CDR3 DNA sequence: TGTGCCACCAGTGATTCGGGAGGGACTAATGAAAAACTGTTTTTT.

V is TRBV2 and J is TRBJ1-4; 10 bases line up with TRBD1. Germline V CDR1 and CDR2: SNHLY, FYNNEI. V shed 6 bases and J 10 bases; nucleotides not matched to a gene: 5. CDR3 length: 13 residues. The CDR3 nucleotides are TGTGCCAGCAGGGACAGGGGGGATGGAAAACTGTTTTTT. The encoded protein is CASRDRGDGKLFF.

The chain links TRBV19 to TRBJ1-5; 9 bases are shared with TRBD1. With 3 bases clipped from V and 3 bases from J, the junction kept 6 bases outside the gene matches. The CDR3 has 16 amino acids. Germline V gene data show CDR1 as LNHDA and CDR2 as SQIVND (reference sequence). This CDR3 reads CASSIVQGAFNQPQHF. The CDR3 nucleotides read TGTGCCAGTAGTATCGTACAGGGGGCTTTCAATCAGCCCCAGCATTTT. Full variable domain (missing parts from reference TRBV19 and TRBJ1-5): DGGITQSPKYLFRKEGQNVTLSCEQNLNHDAMYWYRQDPGQGLRLIYYSQIVNDFQKGDIAEGYSVSREKKESFPLTVTSAQKNPTAFYLCASSIVQGAFNQPQHFGDGTRLSIL.

This clone was seen only a few times. The rearrangement links TRBV4-1 to TRBJ2-2, with 7 bases identical to TRBD2. The CDR3 is 16 amino acids. CDR1 and CDR2 from the germline V gene are MGHRA and YSYEKL. V shed 4 bases, J shed 0 bases, and the junction held 5 bases outside the gene matches. CDR3 protein: CASSPEGTTNTGELFF. The CDR3 DNA sequence: TGCGCCAGCAGCCCTGAGGGGACTACGAACACCGGGGAGCTGTTTTTT.

The chain links TRBV28 to TRBJ2-1; possible D gene TRBD2, 6 bases. V lost 3 bases to trimming and J lost 11 bases, with 20 bases between them. The CDR3 spans 15 residues. CDR1 is MDHEN, CDR2 SYDVKM, per germline. CDR3 in amino acids: CASSFAERRVLQQFF. The DNA for the CDR3 is TGTGCCAGCAGTTTTGCGGAGCGGAGGGTGTTGCAGCAGTTCTTC.

The gene calls are TRBV6-4 and TRBJ2-5; 13 nucleotides align to TRBD2. The V segment lost 6 bases and the J segment 4 bases; nucleotides outside the gene matches: 17. From germline, CDR1 is MRHNA and CDR2 SNTAGT. This CDR3 has 19 amino acids. Here the CDR3 DNA reads TGTGCCAGCAGAATAAAACTAGCGGGAGGGCCAAGGGGGCGAGAGACCCAGTACTTC. Translation: CASRIKLAGGPRGRETQYF.

The CDR3 DNA is TGTGCCAGCAGCCCCCCGGGTATGGGTGAAAAACTGTTTTTT. It translates to CASSPPGMGEKLFF. V is TRBV11-2 and J is TRBJ1-4; no definite D call. V was clipped by 5 bases and J by 7 bases, with 14 bases between them. This CDR3 is built from 14 residues. Germline V gene data show CDR1 as SGHAT and CDR2 as FQNNGV.